The next 30 T cell receptor beta chains were all read from a single sample in a study of T cells in Graves' hyperthyroidism and ophthalmopathy. Authors of the study amplified TCR beta CDR3 regions from RNA transcripts. Using the HTBI primer set, a first-round RT-PCR was run on the TCR CDR3. Each CDR3 protein gets one entry after TCRdb re-called the multiplex PCR reads with MiXCR. This table has around 600,000 distinct CDR3 sequences, approximately 14% appearing once. Sequencing was done on a sample of blood. The source is a woman in her thirties with Graves' hyperthyroidism.

V is TRBV3-1 and J is TRBJ2-1, with D possibly TRBD2 on 5 matching bases. Trimming stripped 1 base from V and 7 bases from J, with 8 bases between. This CDR3 comprises 13 residues. Germline assignment: CDR1 LGHDT and CDR2 YNNKEL (reference sequence). CDR3 nucleotide sequence: TGTGCCAGCAGCCAAGTGTCGGGGAATGAGCAGTTCTTC. It specifies CASSQVSGNEQFF.

There are many counts of this clonotype. The rearrangement links TRBV7-2 to TRBJ2-3; D might be TRBD2 (6 bases). The CDR3 contains 16 residues. The germline V and J ends were trimmed by 3 bases and 0 bases, with 13 bases remaining between them. Germline lookup yields CDR1 SGHTA and CDR2 FQGNSA. The CDR3 DNA is TGTGCCAGCAGCTTTTCATTAGCGGCTAGCACAGATACGCAGTATTTT. It translates to CASSFSLAASTDTQYF.

This clonotype has ten or more counts. The rearrangement links TRBV6-2 or TRBV6-3 to TRBJ1-3; D call uncertain. The ends were cut back, 5 bases at V and 3 bases at J, with 14 bases in the middle. CDR3 length equals 15 residues. CDR1 and CDR2 from the germline V gene are MNHEY and SVGEGT. CDR3 DNA sequence: TGTGCCAGCAGTCCCCGAAGGAGGGATGGAAACACCATATATTTT. Translation gives CASSPRRRDGNTIYF.

This clonotype was seen a handful of times. The CDR3 loop reads CASSPLSPGLYNEQFF. CDR3 nucleotide sequence: TGTGCCAGCAGCCCCCTATCCCCGGGACTCTACAATGAGCAGTTCTTC. V gene TRBV3-1 combines with J gene TRBJ2-1; D possibly corresponds to TRBD2 (6 bases). Germline V gene sequence: CDR1 LGHDT, CDR2 YNNKEL (reference sequence). V lost 4 bases and J lost 3, with 16 bases in between. The CDR3 is 16 residues long.

This clonotype has a count of ten or more. This CDR3 is CSAPGTSGSSSYNEQFF. Written as DNA, the CDR3 is TGCAGTGCCCCCGGGACTAGCGGGAGTAGCTCCTACAATGAGCAGTTCTTC. This chain links TRBV20-1 with TRBJ2-1; 14 bases agree with TRBD2. Trimming at V came to 6 bases and at J to 0 bases, leaving 7 bases not matched to a gene. CDR3 size: 17 residues. Germline CDR1 DFQATT, CDR2 SNEGSKA (reference sequence).

A few counts support this clonotype. CDR3 DNA: TGTGCCAGCAGCCAAGCGGGAGGGGACTACGAGCAGTACTTC. This sequence encodes CASSQAGGDYEQYF. V gene TRBV4-2 combines with J gene TRBJ2-7, with 8 bases that match TRBD2. Germline lookup yields CDR1 LGHNA and CDR2 YNFKEQ. Losses at the gene ends were 1 base for V and 3 bases for J; bases not matched to a gene: 2. The CDR3 contains 14 residues.

This clonotype has only a few counts. The J gene is TRBJ2-7, the V gene TRBV27, with D possibly called TRBD1 or TRBD2 (5 bases each). Trimming removed 1 base at V and 2 bases at J, with 12 bases between. Germline V gene lookup returns CDR1 MNHEY and CDR2 SMNVEV (reference sequence). The CDR3 runs 15 residues. The CDR3, as DNA: TGTGCCAGCAGTTTATACGGGACCGACGCCTACGAGCAGTACTTC. Translation gives CASSLYGTDAYEQYF.

This chain joins TRBV4-1 and TRBJ2-3; 10 nucleotides align to TRBD2. Trimming took 1 base from V and 3 from J; bases not matched to a gene: 7. The CDR3 is made up of 17 amino acids. Germline V gene lookup returns CDR1 MGHRA and CDR2 YSYEKL. In DNA, the CDR3 is TGCGCCAGCAGCCAAGTCCGAGCGGGAGGGCGGACAGATACGCAGTATTTT. Protein product: CASSQVRAGGRTDTQYF.

This clonotype was seen at least ten times. This chain links TRBV6-2 or TRBV6-3 with TRBJ1-1; TRBD1 aligns across 7 bases. The CDR3 loop spans 16 amino acids. The germline gives CDR1 MNHEY, CDR2 SVGEGT. Trimming cost V 4 bases and J 10 bases; bases outside gene matches: 18. DNA of the CDR3: TGTGCCAGCAGTTTTTCCCGGGACAGCTTCCTTTCGTTAGCTTTCTTT. This codes for CASSFSRDSFLSLAFF.

This clonotype was counted ten times or more. The chain recombines TRBV2 with TRBJ1-2, with D possibly being TRBD1 (5 bases). V lost 6 bases and J lost 6, with 20 bases in between. This CDR3 is 15 amino acids long. Germline V gives CDR1 SNHLY, CDR2 FYNNEI. CDR3 residues: CASSYYQGSKDGYTF. For the CDR3, the DNA is TGTGCCAGCAGCTATTATCAGGGAAGCAAGGATGGCTACACCTTC. Full variable domain (rest looked up from reference TRBV2 and TRBJ1-2): EPEVTQTPSHQVTQMGQEVILRCVPISNHLYFYWYRQILGQKVEFLVSFYNNEISEKSEIFDDQFSVERPDGSNFTLKIRSTKLEDSAMYFCASSYYQGSKDGYTFGSGTRLTVV.

There are many counts of this clonotype. The chain carries TRBV27 and TRBJ1-2; no clear D. The CDR3 sequence is 13 residues long. The V gene lost 5 bases and the J gene lost 3 bases, with 10 bases spanning the gap. Germline assignment: CDR1 MNHEY and CDR2 SMNVEV (reference sequence). The CDR3 loop reads CASSPSWDYGYTF. CDR3 nucleotide sequence: TGTGCCAGCAGTCCCTCCTGGGACTATGGCTACACCTTC.

The V gene is TRBV9, the J gene TRBJ2-2; D not certain. This CDR3 is 12 amino acids long. The germline gives CDR1 SGDLS, CDR2 YYNGEE. V gave up 3 bases and J gave up 7 bases, with 7 bases separating them. The CDR3 region is CASSEQGGELFF. CDR3 sequence (DNA): TGTGCCAGCAGCGAACAAGGCGGGGAGCTGTTTTTT.

The V and J genes are TRBV12-3 or TRBV12-4 and TRBJ2-1; D might be TRBD1 (6 bases). The V end lost 5 bases, the J end lost 5 bases, and 22 bases lay between the germline ends. This CDR3 is 17 amino acids long. CDR3 in amino acids: CASSHTLRGSFNNEQFF. CDR3 in DNA: TGTGCCAGCAGTCACACGCTTAGGGGGAGTTTTAACAATGAGCAGTTCTTC.

This clonotype has only a few counts. This sequence joins TRBV3-1 and TRBJ2-7; maybe TRBD2 (5 bases). Per the germline V gene, CDR1 is LGHDT and CDR2 is YNNKEL (reference sequence). V was cut by 0 bases and J by 7 bases, with 13 bases left in between. The length of the CDR3 is 14 residues. CDR3 in DNA: TGTGCCAGCAGCCAAGAACTAGGTCCTTGGGAGCAGTACTTC. Translated: CASSQELGPWEQYF.

In this sample, this clonotype turned up many times. The CDR3 DNA is TGTGCCAGCAACACCGTGGTGGGGTGGACAGTCAAGGGTGAGCGCAATCAGCCCCAGCATTTT. Its translation is CASNTVVGWTVKGERNQPQHF. This chain connects TRBV6-1 to TRBJ1-5, with TRBD1 as a possible D gene (6 bases). V was trimmed by 7 bases and J by 2 bases, leaving 33 bases between them. CDR1 is MNHNS, CDR2 SASEGT, per germline. The CDR3 consists of 21 residues.

This clonotype was recorded many times. The chain joins TRBV28 to TRBJ2-4; D assignment may be TRBD1 or TRBD2 (5 bases each). This CDR3 is built from 11 residues. Trimming cost V 11 bases and J 7 bases, with 12 bases left between them. Germline lookup yields CDR1 MDHEN and CDR2 SYDVKM. The CDR3 protein is CAGAGRNIQYF. CDR3 nucleotide sequence: TGTGCCGGGGCGGGTCGGAACATTCAGTACTTC.

This clonotype was observed a handful of times. The rearrangement joins TRBV29-1 to TRBJ2-2, with 9 positions matching TRBD1. This CDR3 region has 14 residues. V lost 7 bases, J lost 4 bases, and 7 bases stayed unmatched. Germline CDR1 is SQVTM and CDR2 is ANQGSEA. In DNA, the CDR3 is TGCAGCGCAAGGACAGGGGTGGGCACCGGGGAGCTGTTTTTT. The encoded protein is CSARTGVGTGELFF.

This clonotype was seen many times. The J gene is TRBJ2-7, the V gene TRBV7-9; D is possibly TRBD1 (5 bases). The length of the CDR3 is 13 residues. The V end was cut by 1 base, the J end by 6 bases, with 10 bases between. CDR1 is SEHNR, CDR2 FQNEAQ, per germline (reference sequence). The CDR3 protein is CASSLEIGAEQYF. The CDR3 bases are TGTGCCAGCAGCTTAGAAATAGGGGCCGAGCAGTACTTC.

This clonotype was recorded many times. This rearrangement joins TRBV2 to TRBJ1-3; 7 bases align to TRBD1. Germline assignment: CDR1 SNHLY and CDR2 FYNNEI. This CDR3 contains 16 residues. With V trimmed by 0 bases and J by 1 base, 3 bases remained unmatched. DNA for the CDR3: TGTGCCAGCAGTGAAGCACCGACAGGGTCTGGAAACACCATATATTTT. It encodes CASSEAPTGSGNTIYF.

This clonotype was seen many times. J is TRBJ2-2 and V is TRBV5-1, with D maybe TRBD2 (6 bases). V shed 4 bases and J shed 3 bases, with 13 bases lying between them. The CDR3 sequence is 15 residues long. Germline values: CDR1 SGHRS, CDR2 YFSETQ. This chain's CDR3 is CASSRGTPDTGELFF. The CDR3 coding sequence is TGCGCCAGCAGCCGAGGGACTCCTGACACCGGGGAGCTGTTTTTT. Full variable domain (rest looked up from reference TRBV5-1 and TRBJ2-2): KAGVTQTPRYLIKTRGQQVTLSCSPISGHRSVSWYQQTPGQGLQFLFEYFSETQRNKGNFPGRFSGRQFSNSRSEMNVSTLELGDSALYLCASSRGTPDTGELFFGEGSRLTVL.

The chain recombines TRBV7-9 with TRBJ2-1; 7 positions agree with TRBD1. Unmatched junction bases numbered 11, after V lost 0 bases and J lost 12 bases. The CDR3 contains 15 residues. CDR1 is SEHNR and CDR2 is FQNEAQ in the germline V gene (reference sequence). This CDR3 is CASSLASGGDRVQFF. Here the CDR3 DNA reads TGTGCCAGCAGCTTAGCCTCAGGGGGAGACAGGGTGCAGTTCTTC.

This chain uses TRBV9 with TRBJ2-3, with 14 nucleotides matching TRBD2. The CDR3 has 20 residues. The J segment lost 2 bases and the V segment lost 2 bases, leaving 13 bases of the junction unmatched. Germline V lookup: CDR1 SGDLS, CDR2 YYNGEE. The CDR3 here is CASSVRLHGTSGSPTDTQYF. DNA for the CDR3: TGTGCCAGCAGCGTTAGACTCCACGGGACTAGCGGGAGTCCCACAGATACGCAGTATTTT.

There are many counts of this clonotype. This chain connects TRBV7-3 to TRBJ1-1; D unclear. V lost 3 bases and J 4 bases, leaving 9 bases between the germline ends. The CDR3 extends over 13 amino acids. Germline V CDR1 and CDR2: SGHTA, FQGTGA. The CDR3 reads CASSFGGPTEAFF. CDR3 in DNA: TGTGCCAGCAGCTTCGGAGGCCCCACTGAAGCTTTCTTT.

CDR3 coding DNA: TGTGCCAGCAGTTCCCCGACAGGGACGGGTATATTGAATTCACCCCTCCACTTT. This encodes CASSSPTGTGILNSPLHF. The chain uses TRBV27 and TRBJ1-6; 7 positions match TRBD1. Losses at the gene ends were 4 bases for V and 7 bases for J; bases not matched to a gene: 16. Germline V gene sequence: CDR1 MNHEY, CDR2 SMNVEV (reference sequence). The CDR3 extends over 18 amino acids.

The V and J genes are TRBV5-1 and TRBJ1-5, with a tentative D call TRBD1 (6 bases). The V end lost 1 base, the J end lost 4 bases, and 12 bases lay between the germline ends. CDR1 SGHRS and CDR2 YFSETQ come from the germline V gene. The CDR3 loop spans 15 amino acids. This CDR3 reads CASSLSGGTNQPQHF. The CDR3 DNA is TGCGCCAGCAGCTTGAGTGGGGGCACAAATCAGCCCCAGCATTTT.

The V and J genes are TRBV30 and TRBJ1-2; D is possibly TRBD1 (5 bases). The CDR3 is 15 amino acids. Trimming removed 3 bases at V and 3 bases at J, with 17 bases between. The germline V gene has CDR1 GTSNPN and CDR2 SVGIG (reference sequence). The CDR3 DNA reads as TGTGCCTGGAGACGGGGGTTAAAAGCTCACTATGGCTACACCTTC. Its protein product is CAWRRGLKAHYGYTF. Filled out from reference TRBV30 and TRBJ1-2, the complete variable domain reads SQTIHQWPATLVQPVGSPLSLECTVEGTSNPNLYWYRQAAGRGLQLLFYSVGIGQISSEVPQNLSASRPQDRQFILSSKKLLLSDSGFYLCAWRRGLKAHYGYTFGSGTRLTVV.

This clonotype showed up many times. The chain uses TRBV6-1 and TRBJ1-5; the D gene is possibly TRBD1 (6 bases). This CDR3 comprises 13 residues. From germline, CDR1 is MNHNS and CDR2 SASEGT. Trimming left V 5 bases short and J 6 bases short, with 11 bases between. The CDR3 here is CASSFRGGQPQHF. The CDR3, as DNA: TGTGCCAGCAGTTTCAGGGGCGGTCAGCCCCAGCATTTT.

This clonotype was seen repeatedly, ten times or more. J is TRBJ1-5 and V is TRBV29-1; 9 bases are shared with TRBD1. V shed 6 bases and J 5 bases; nucleotides not matched to a gene: 8. Germline-derived CDR1 and CDR2 are SQVTM and ANQGSEA. The CDR3 runs to 14 residues. The CDR3 sequence: CSVRTGGTDQPQHF. Written as DNA, the CDR3 is TGCAGCGTCCGTACAGGGGGCACCGATCAGCCCCAGCATTTT.

This clonotype was seen many times. J is TRBJ1-2 and V is TRBV28; D not resolved. The CDR3 is 12 amino acids. V dropped 9 bases and J dropped 0 bases, with 8 bases sitting between them. Germline V gene data show CDR1 as MDHEN and CDR2 as SYDVKM. The CDR3 sequence: CASGGSNYGYTF. The CDR3 DNA reads TGTGCCAGTGGAGGGTCTAACTATGGCTACACCTTC.

V usage is TRBV10-3 and J usage is TRBJ2-1; no reliable D call. CDR3 length: 12 residues. Trimming shortened V by 6 bases and J by 9 bases, and 12 bases separated the two germline ends. Germline V gene data show CDR1 as ENHRY and CDR2 as SYGVKD. CDR3 sequence reads: CAIRPEMGEQFF. The CDR3 DNA reads TGTGCCATCAGGCCCGAGATGGGTGAGCAGTTCTTC.